These 29 T cell receptor beta chains came from one sample sequenced in a study of cytomegalovirus exposure and HLA in healthy donors. PCR used 60 Vbeta primers and 13 Jbeta primers. The method was immunoSEQ multiplex PCR; TCRdb's version includes in-frame clones alone and lacks a portion of them. Of roughly 100,000 clones listed, just under 80% were seen once; the top ten hold 1% to 1.5%. The specimen was PBMCs. Receptors originate from a man aged 30 to 45 in good health and CMV-seronegative.

The chain combines TRBV5-1 with TRBJ2-1, with TRBD2 matching 12 bases. Losses at the gene ends were 0 bases for V and 8 bases for J; bases not matched to a gene: 9. Germline V gene data show CDR1 as SGHRS and CDR2 as YFSETQ. The length of the CDR3 is 17 residues. Here the CDR3 DNA reads TGCGCCAGCAGCTTGGCCGCTAGCGGGGGGGCGCTCGATGAGCAGTTCTTC. Translated, it gives CASSLAASGGALDEQFF.

This sequence joins TRBV19 and TRBJ1-1; D unresolved. The CDR3 spans 15 residues. Between the trimmed V and J ends, which lost 5 bases and 1 base, there was a span of 14 bases. CDR1 LNHDA and CDR2 SQIVND come from the germline V gene (reference sequence). The DNA for the CDR3 is TGTGCCAGTAGTGGCGGCAGCCCGCAGAACACTGAAGCTTTCTTT. Amino acids: CASSGGSPQNTEAFF.

The rearrangement links TRBV6-5 to TRBJ1-1; D is unclear. V was trimmed by 2 bases and J by 3 bases, leaving 7 bases between them. Germline V CDR1 and CDR2: MNHEY, SVGAGI. This CDR3 contains 13 residues. The CDR3 coding sequence is TGTGCCAGCAGTTACGGCTCAGACACTGAAGCTTTCTTT. It is translated as CASSYGSDTEAFF.

J is TRBJ2-5 and V is TRBV7-9; possibly TRBD1 for D (5 bases). V lost 5 bases to trimming and J lost 2 bases, with 24 bases between them. This CDR3 has 18 amino acids. The germline CDR1 and CDR2 sequences are SEHNR and FQNEAQ (reference sequence). The CDR3 sequence is CASSPRRQMILLQETQYF. The CDR3 bases are TGTGCCAGCAGCCCCCGGAGACAGATGATCCTCTTACAAGAGACCCAGTACTTC.

V usage is TRBV6-6 and J usage is TRBJ2-1; 9 nucleotides align to TRBD2. The germline V gene encodes CDR1 MNHNY and CDR2 SVGAGI (reference sequence). The CDR3 is 15 residues long. The ends lost 5 bases at V and 3 bases at J; junction bases unmatched: 5. CDR3 nucleotides: TGTGCCAGCAGTGGAGCGGGGGGACGCTACAATGAGCAGTTCTTC. It specifies CASSGAGGRYNEQFF.

The V and J genes are TRBV15 and TRBJ1-2; tentatively, D is TRBD1 (5 bases). Germline-derived CDR1 and CDR2 are LNHNV and YYDKDF (reference sequence). Trimming removed 0 bases at V and 4 bases at J, with 15 bases between. The CDR3 loop spans 16 amino acids. The CDR3 loop reads CATSREVGDSSYGYTF. For the CDR3, the DNA is TGTGCCACCAGCAGAGAGGTCGGGGACTCGTCCTATGGCTACACCTTC. Full variable domain (outside the CDR3, taken from reference TRBV15 and TRBJ1-2): DAMVIQNPRYQVTQFGKPVTLSCSQTLNHNVMYWYQQKSSQAPKLLFHYYDKDFNNEADTPDNFQSRRPNTSFCFLDIRSPGLGDTAMYLCATSREVGDSSYGYTFGSGTRLTVV.

In this sample, this clone turned up once. The V call is TRBV5-6, the J call TRBJ2-7, with D possibly being TRBD1 (6 bases). The V end was cut by 3 bases, the J end by 6 bases, with 7 bases between. Looked up from germline, CDR1 is SGHDT and CDR2 is YYEEEE. This CDR3 contains 11 residues. CDR3 coding DNA: TGTGCCAGCAGCTCAGGGGCCGAGCAGTACTTC. Translation: CASSSGAEQYF.

J is TRBJ2-1 and V is TRBV6-6, with TRBD2 identical over 12 bases. V trimming: 2 bases; J trimming: 8 bases; junction bases outside the gene matches: 7. The CDR3 spans 16 residues. CDR1 is MNHNY, CDR2 SVGAGI, per germline (reference sequence). The CDR3 spells CASSYALAGGQDEQFF. In nucleotides, the CDR3 is TGTGCCAGCAGTTACGCCCTAGCGGGGGGGCAGGATGAGCAGTTCTTC.

This clone was counted only a few times. The V and J genes are TRBV6-5 and TRBJ2-1; D possibly corresponds to TRBD1 (5 bases). With 3 bases removed from V and 16 bases from J, the gap between germline ends came to 13 bases. The V gene's germline CDR1 is MNHEY and CDR2 SVGAGI. The CDR3 loop spans 11 amino acids. CDR3 nucleotide sequence: TGTGCCAGCAGTTATAAGGGGTTGGCCTTCTTC. It yields the protein CASSYKGLAFF.

V gene TRBV10-1 combines with J gene TRBJ2-1; D might be TRBD1 (5 bases). Between the trimmed V and J ends, which lost 3 bases and 6 bases, there was a span of 15 bases. CDR3 size: 15 residues. In germline, CDR1 is WNHNN, CDR2 SYGVQD (reference sequence). CDR3 loop: CASSDRQGVSNEQFF. The DNA for the CDR3 is TGCGCCAGCAGTGATCGGCAGGGTGTAAGCAATGAGCAGTTCTTC.

V gene TRBV5-1 combines with J gene TRBJ1-1; 8 positions match TRBD1. This CDR3 spans 14 amino acids. CDR1 SGHRS and CDR2 YFSETQ come from the germline V gene. J gave up 4 bases and V 0 bases, and 2 bases lay outside the gene matches. CDR3 bases: TGCGCCAGCAGCTTGGAGACAGGGGTCACTGAAGCTTTCTTT. This gives the protein CASSLETGVTEAFF.

The V and J genes are TRBV5-1 and TRBJ2-3; TRBD1 agrees at 12 bases. V lost 5 bases and J lost 4; bases outside the gene matches: 5. Germline CDR1 SGHRS, CDR2 YFSETQ. The CDR3 has 15 residues. CDR3 residues: CASSWGTGGADTQYF. CDR3 coding DNA: TGCGCCAGCAGTTGGGGGACAGGGGGCGCAGATACGCAGTATTTT. Based on the CDR3 plus reference TRBV5-1 and TRBJ2-3, the full variable domain is KAGVTQTPRYLIKTRGQQVTLSCSPISGHRSVSWYQQTPGQGLQFLFEYFSETQRNKGNFPGRFSGRQFSNSRSEMNVSTLELGDSALYLCASSWGTGGADTQYFGPGTRLTVL.

The J gene is TRBJ2-5, the V gene TRBV5-6; weak D call: TRBD2 (7 bases). The germline gives CDR1 SGHDT, CDR2 YYEEEE. The V end lost 6 bases, the J end lost 4 bases, and 19 bases lay between the germline ends. The CDR3 consists of 15 residues. The CDR3 sequence: CASILGAGAGETQYF. The CDR3 bases are TGTGCCAGCATCCTGGGTGCGGGGGCCGGAGAGACCCAGTACTTC.

The chain is built from TRBV19 and TRBJ1-2; a weak D match, TRBD1 (6 bases). Germline V CDR1 and CDR2: LNHDA, SQIVND (reference sequence). The CDR3 is 13 residues long. V shed 1 base and J shed 4 bases, with 7 bases lying between them. The CDR3, as DNA: TGTGCCAGTAGTATAGTAGGGGGCTATGGCTACACCTTC. The encoded protein is CASSIVGGYGYTF.

The chain joins TRBV9 to TRBJ2-1; 8 nucleotides agree with TRBD2. This CDR3 has 13 residues. Germline loops: CDR1 SGDLS, CDR2 YYNGEE. The V gene end was trimmed by 5 bases and the J gene end by 7 bases; junction bases not matched to a gene: 5. The CDR3 sequence: CASRPGTSNEQFF. The CDR3 region has the DNA TGTGCCAGCAGACCCGGGACTAGTAATGAGCAGTTCTTC.

The CDR3 nucleotides read TGTGCCAGCAGTTTCAGGGTCAAAGCCAAAAACATTCAGTACTTC. Protein: CASSFRVKAKNIQYF. The rearrangement uses TRBV6-5 and TRBJ2-4; TRBD1 might be the D (5 bases). V dropped 4 bases and J dropped 0 bases, with 10 bases sitting between them. CDR1 is MNHEY and CDR2 is SVGAGI in the germline V gene. The CDR3 consists of 15 residues.

The rearrangement uses TRBV9 and TRBJ2-1; 12 bases fit TRBD2. Trimming took 2 bases from V and 3 from J; bases not matched to a gene: 0. The CDR3 runs 15 residues. The germline V gene has CDR1 SGDLS and CDR2 YYNGEE. The CDR3 loop is CASSVTSGSYNEQFF. CDR3 nucleotides: TGTGCCAGCAGCGTGACTAGCGGGAGCTACAATGAGCAGTTCTTC.

This clone was counted a few times. This sequence joins TRBV19 and TRBJ1-2; 10 nucleotides line up with TRBD1. This CDR3 comprises 14 residues. CDR1 is LNHDA and CDR2 is SQIVND in the germline V gene (reference sequence). The trim removed 4 bases at V and 5 bases at J, leaving 4 bases unmatched. The CDR3 DNA sequence: TGTGCCAGTAGTAAGGACAGGGGGGCTTATGGCTACACCTTC. Translating it yields CASSKDRGAYGYTF.

V and J are TRBV9 and TRBJ2-1, with TRBD2 identical over 8 bases. CDR3 length equals 16 residues. Trimming cost V 0 bases and J 2 bases; bases outside gene matches: 4. Germline V CDR1 and CDR2: SGDLS, YYNGEE. The CDR3: CASSVDNGGAYNEQFF. CDR3 bases: TGTGCCAGCAGCGTAGATAACGGGGGGGCCTACAATGAGCAGTTCTTC.

In its sample, this clone was seen once. This rearrangement joins TRBV4-2 to TRBJ2-1; 9 bases align to TRBD2. The germline CDR1 and CDR2 sequences are LGHNA and YNFKEQ. This CDR3 contains 17 residues. After removal of 0 bases from V and 6 bases from J, the junction contained 9 bases not matched to a gene. CDR3 nucleotides: TGTGCCAGCAGCCAAGATCGAGCGGGGGGTCCCGGCAATGAGCAGTTCTTC. The encoded protein is CASSQDRAGGPGNEQFF.

The chain combines TRBV5-6 with TRBJ1-2, with 9 positions matching TRBD1. This CDR3 has 15 residues. J gave up 3 bases and V 2 bases, and 5 bases lay outside the gene matches. Germline V gives CDR1 SGHDT, CDR2 YYEEEE. The CDR3 DNA is TGTGCCAGCAGCTTCGGGACAGGGAATTACTATGGCTACACCTTC. The encoded protein is CASSFGTGNYYGYTF.

Only one count was recorded for this clone. The V call is TRBV19, the J call TRBJ1-2; D gene ambiguous. Trimming took off 5 bases at V and 2 bases at J, with 9 bases between the two ends. CDR3 length: 13 residues. Germline lookup yields CDR1 LNHDA and CDR2 SQIVND (reference sequence). CDR3 protein: CASSPGANYGYTF. The CDR3 DNA is TGTGCCAGTAGTCCCGGAGCCAACTATGGCTACACCTTC.

The rearrangement uses TRBV28 and TRBJ1-2; D remains ambiguous. V dropped 0 bases and J dropped 0 bases, with 8 bases sitting between them. The germline gives CDR1 MDHEN, CDR2 SYDVKM. The length of the CDR3 is 15 residues. CDR3 amino acids: CASSLWRDPNYGYTF. The CDR3 nucleotides read TGTGCCAGCAGTTTATGGCGGGATCCTAACTATGGCTACACCTTC.

The chain joins TRBV28 to TRBJ2-1; D remains unclear. The CDR3 is made up of 12 amino acids. Germline-derived CDR1 and CDR2 are MDHEN and SYDVKM. Between the trimmed V and J ends, which lost 1 base and 7 bases, there was a span of 5 bases. CDR3: CASSLLTNEQFF. The DNA for the CDR3 is TGTGCCAGCAGTTTATTAACTAATGAGCAGTTCTTC.

V and J are TRBV6-1 and TRBJ2-1; D perhaps matches TRBD1 (5 bases). This CDR3 has 11 amino acids. Per the germline V gene, CDR1 is MNHNS and CDR2 is SASEGT. Trimming took 1 base from V and 12 from J, leaving 7 bases between them. CDR3 nucleotides: TGTGCCAGCAGTGAAGTAGGGGTGCAGTTCTTC. This gives the protein CASSEVGVQFF.

The sample holds one count of this clone. The chain is built from TRBV25-1 and TRBJ1-3; D gene ambiguous. Germline V CDR1 and CDR2: MGHDK, SYGVNS. This CDR3 has 13 residues. The V and J ends lost 1 base and 2 bases respectively, with 3 bases between them. The chain's CDR3 is CASSEFAGNTIYF. The CDR3 DNA is TGTGCCAGCAGTGAATTCGCTGGAAACACCATATATTTT.

This sequence joins TRBV29-1 and TRBJ1-1, with TRBD1 matching 8 bases. The germline V gene encodes CDR1 SQVTM and CDR2 ANQGSEA. V shed 7 bases and J 1 base; nucleotides not matched to a gene: 5. The length of the CDR3 is 13 residues. CDR3 in amino acids: CSANGQGNTEAFF. The CDR3 bases are TGCAGCGCGAACGGACAGGGGAACACTGAAGCTTTCTTT. The full variable domain, completed using reference TRBV29-1 and TRBJ1-1, is SAVISQKPSRDICQRGTSLTIQCQVDSQVTMMFWYRQQPGQSLTLIATANQGSEATYESGFVIDKFPISRPNLTFSTLTVSNMSPEDSSIYLCSANGQGNTEAFFGQGTRLTVV.

With regard to this clone: At one end the junction does not follow the germline gene, possibly because of a read error. V is TRBV19 and J is TRBJ2-7, with TRBD2 as a possible D gene (8 bases). The CDR3 is 18 residues long. Per germline, CDR1 LNHDA and CDR2 SQIVND (reference sequence). CDR3 residues: CARVGGWGLVNPTGTVFF. Written as DNA, the CDR3 is TGTGCCAGAGTGGGCGGATGGGGACTAGTCAATCCAACCGGGACAGTTTTTTTC.

The chain joins TRBV7-9 to TRBJ2-3, with 10 bases fitting TRBD2. The germline V gene has CDR1 SEHNR and CDR2 FQNEAQ (reference sequence). The CDR3 is 15 residues long. Germline trimming cut 2 bases from V and 3 bases from J; bases unmatched to any gene: 2. The CDR3 nucleotides read TGTGCCAGCAGCTTACTAGCGGGGGCGACAGATACGCAGTATTTT. Protein sequence: CASSLLAGATDTQYF.